This T cell receptor beta chain originates from a study of blood T cell repertoires in COVID-19. V lost 3 bases and J lost 5; bases outside the gene matches: 5. This CDR3 spans 14 amino acids. The germline gives CDR1 SGHAT, CDR2 FQNNGV. In the source study's methods: Estimation of nucleated cell counts relied on the amplification of reference gene primers. Produced via immunoSEQ multiplex PCR; TCRdb's table is partial and in-frame only. From that table come the V and J calls and clone size; the DNA was used to work out D and trimming. The sample records tens of thousands of clones, over 70% being singletons. Seattle cases were enrolled at active infection and followed longitudinally.

What was sequenced was peripheral blood. The rearrangement joins TRBV11-2 to TRBJ2-7; 9 nucleotides match TRBD1. The clonotype was recovered from a man in his sixties or seventies with COVID-19, enrolled during active disease. The DNA for the CDR3 is TGTGCCAGCAGCTTCGGGCGGACAGGGGACGAGCAGTACTTC. This codes for CASSFGRTGDEQYF.